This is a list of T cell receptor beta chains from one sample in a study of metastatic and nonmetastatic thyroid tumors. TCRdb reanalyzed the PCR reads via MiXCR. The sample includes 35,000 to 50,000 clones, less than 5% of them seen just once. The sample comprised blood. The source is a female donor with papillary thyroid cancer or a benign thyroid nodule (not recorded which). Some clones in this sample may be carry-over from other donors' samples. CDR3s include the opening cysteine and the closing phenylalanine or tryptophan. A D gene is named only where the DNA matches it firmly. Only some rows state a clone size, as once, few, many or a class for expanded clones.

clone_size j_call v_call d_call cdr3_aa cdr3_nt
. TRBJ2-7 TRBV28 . CASSPPNSAYEQYF TGTGCCAGCAGCCCCCCCAACTCAGCCTACGAGCAGTACTTC
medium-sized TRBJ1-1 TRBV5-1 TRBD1 CASSRTGTEATEAFF TGCGCCAGCAGCAGAACCGGGACAGAGGCCACTGAAGCTTTCTTT
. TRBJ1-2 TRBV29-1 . CSVWYTPGHLKYGYTF TGCAGCGTTTGGTACACCCCGGGACATCTTAAATATGGCTACACCTTC
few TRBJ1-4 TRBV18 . CASSPGLGGDEKLFF TGTGCCAGCTCACCAGGTCTGGGGGGAGATGAAAAACTGTTTTTT
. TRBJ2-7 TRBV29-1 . CSVVGATRRSSYEQYF TGCAGCGTTGTGGGGGCGACTAGGAGGAGCTCCTACGAGCAGTACTTC
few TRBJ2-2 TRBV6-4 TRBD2 CASSDSALAETGELFF TGTGCCAGCAGTGACTCCGCTCTAGCGGAAACCGGGGAGCTGTTTTTT
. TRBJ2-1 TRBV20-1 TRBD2 CSAREPGTRSYNEQLF TGCAGTGCTAGAGAACCCGGGACTAGGTCCTACAATGAGCAGCTCTTC
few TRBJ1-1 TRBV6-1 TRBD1 CASSPGTANTEAFF TGTGCCAGCAGTCCCGGGACAGCGAACACTGAAGCTTTCTTT
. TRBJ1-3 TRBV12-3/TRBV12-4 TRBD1 CASRAGTVGNTIYF TGTGCCAGCAGAGCCGGGACAGTAGGAAACACCATATATTTT
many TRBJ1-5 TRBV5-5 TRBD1 CASSRDRGHQPQHF TGTGCCAGCAGCCGGGACAGGGGGCATCAGCCCCAGCATTTT
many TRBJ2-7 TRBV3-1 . CASSQASYEQYF TGTGCCAGCAGCCAGGCTTCCTACGAGCAGTACTTC
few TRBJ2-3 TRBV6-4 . CASSDSAGTDAQYF TGTGCCAGCAGTGACTCAGCGGGGACAGATGCGCAGTATTTT
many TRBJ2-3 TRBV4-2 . CASSQDRRITDTQYF TGTGCCAGCAGCCAAGATCGCAGGATCACAGATACGCAGTATTTT
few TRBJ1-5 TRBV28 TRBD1 CASSLPTGGNQPQHF TGTGCCAGCAGTTTACCGACAGGGGGTAATCAGCCCCAGCATTTT
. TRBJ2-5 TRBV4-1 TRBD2 CASSHPGLAGGPDQETQYF TGCGCCAGCAGCCATCCTGGACTAGCGGGAGGGCCGGACCAAGAGACCCAGTACTTC
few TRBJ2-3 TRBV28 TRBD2 CASSFVAGTDTQYF TGCGCCAGCAGTTTTGTAGCGGGAACAGATACGCAGTATTTT
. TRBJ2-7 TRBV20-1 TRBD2 CSARGGRPAGGPYEQYF TGCAGTGCTAGAGGCGGTCGACCAGCGGGAGGGCCCTACGAGCAGTACTTC
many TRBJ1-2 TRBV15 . CATSTPRTANYGYTF TGTGCCACCAGCACCCCTAGGACAGCTAACTATGGCTACACCTTC
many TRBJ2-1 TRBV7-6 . CASSFLGNDNEQFF TGTGCCAGCAGCTTCCTCGGTAACGACAATGAGCAGTTCTTC
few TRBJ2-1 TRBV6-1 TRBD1 CASSTGQGEVNEQFF TGTGCCAGCAGTACGGGACAGGGAGAGGTCAATGAGCAGTTCTTC
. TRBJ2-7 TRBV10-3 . CAIRSRASFYEQYF TGTGCCATCAGAAGCCGAGCCTCGTTCTACGAGCAGTACTTC
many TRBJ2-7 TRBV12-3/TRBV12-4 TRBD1 CASSPGTGGWYEQYF TGTGCCAGCAGTCCCGGGACAGGGGGCTGGTACGAGCAGTACTTC
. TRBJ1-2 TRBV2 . CASSIQGNGYTF TGTGCCAGCAGTATACAGGGAAATGGCTACACCTTC
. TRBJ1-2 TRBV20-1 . CSAAEGGLLYGYTF TGCAGTGCTGCGGAGGGAGGGTTGCTCTATGGCTACACCTTC
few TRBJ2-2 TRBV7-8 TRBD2 CASSTGLAGANHVGELFF TGTGCCAGCAGCACGGGACTAGCGGGAGCTAATCATGTCGGGGAGCTGTTTTTT
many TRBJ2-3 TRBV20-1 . CSALTHTDTQYF TGCAGTGCACTGACCCACACAGATACGCAGTATTTT
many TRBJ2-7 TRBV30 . CAWGAQTGFSYEQYF TGTGCCTGGGGGGCTCAGACAGGCTTCTCCTACGAGCAGTACTTC
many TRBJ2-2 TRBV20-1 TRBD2 CSARDPGGNGELFF TGCAGTGCTAGAGATCCGGGGGGGAACGGGGAGCTGTTTTTT
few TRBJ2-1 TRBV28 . CACSLELNGDFLDEQFF TGTGCCTGCAGTTTGGAGCTCAATGGAGATTTTTTGGATGAGCAGTTCTTC
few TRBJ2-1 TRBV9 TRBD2 CASSPSGRLLNEQFF TGTGCCAGCAGCCCGAGCGGGAGGTTGCTCAATGAGCAGTTCTTC
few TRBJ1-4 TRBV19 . CATTEGFKLFF TGTGCCACCACAGAGGGTTTCAAACTGTTTTTT
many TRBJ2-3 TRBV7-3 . CASSSGGDTQYF TGTGCCAGCAGCTCTGGGGGAGATACGCAGTATTTT
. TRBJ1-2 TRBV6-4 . CASSDGAGVGLRGYTF TGTGCCAGCAGTGACGGGGCAGGGGTAGGGCTCCGTGGCTACACCTTC
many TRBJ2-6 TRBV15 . CATSRDIYSGANVLTF TGTGCCACCAGCAGAGATATATACTCTGGGGCCAACGTCCTGACTTTC
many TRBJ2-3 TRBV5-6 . CASRGGDTQYF TGTGCCAGCAGAGGGGGAGATACGCAGTATTTT
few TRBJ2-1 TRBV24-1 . CATSPSVWVGQFF TGTGCCACCAGCCCTTCAGTGTGGGTTGGGCAGTTCTTC
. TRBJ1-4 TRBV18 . CASSPGPTNEKLFF TGTGCCAGCTCACCGGGTCCAACTAATGAAAAACTGTTTTTT